This TCR beta chain stems from a study of blood T cell repertoires in COVID-19. The wider study: Specimens from acute and convalescent COVID-19 originated in the United States, Italy and Spain. From T cells, B-cell-depleted T cells, or PBMCs came the material, which was cDNA or gDNA.

The method was immunoSEQ multiplex PCR; TCRdb's version includes in-frame clones alone and lacks a portion of them. The repertoire holds about 140,000 clones, with about 86% as singletons. Germline V gene data show CDR1 as GTSNPN and CDR2 as SVGIG (reference sequence). CDR3 length equals 18 residues. V lost 1 base, J lost 0 bases, and 16 bases lay in between. J is TRBJ1-6 and V is TRBV30; perhaps TRBD1 as D (6 bases). The sequencing sample was made of peripheral blood. The sequence came from a woman aged 55-70 years with acute or convalescent COVID-19. CDR3 coding DNA: TGTGCCTGGAGTGCAAACGGACAGTTTAGCTCCTATAATTCACCCCTCCACTTT. The encoded protein is CAWSANGQFSSYNSPLHF.